This is a list of T cell receptor beta chains from one sample in a study of blood T cell repertoires in COVID-19. TCRdb keeps only in-frame clones here, not all; method: immunoSEQ multiplex PCR. Among over 45,000 clones listed, approximately 80% were seen once. The specimen sequenced was peripheral blood. Every receptor here comes from an elderly woman with active or convalescent COVID-19. Each CDR3 is given with its conserved first and last residue. The D gene is left open where the match is weak. Not every row has a clone size; where given, it reads once, few, many or a size class.

V	size	D	J	CDR3	DNA
TRBV7-2	-	-	TRBJ1-6	CASSFGQYNSPLHF	TGTGCCAGCAGCTTTGGACAGTATAATTCACCCCTCCACTTT
TRBV6-1	-	TRBD1	TRBJ1-6	CASSVQLGQGLSPLHF	TGTGCCAGCAGTGTACAGTTGGGACAGGGACTTTCACCCCTCCACTTT
TRBV5-4	-	TRBD2	TRBJ2-3	CASSSGLDTDTQYF	TGTGCCAGCAGCTCCGGACTAGACACAGATACGCAGTATTTT
TRBV10-3	few	-	TRBJ2-5	CAISESQGTETQYF	TGTGCCATCAGTGAGTCCCAGGGTACGGAGACCCAGTACTTC
TRBV9	-	-	TRBJ2-2	CASSRQGAGTGELFF	TGTGCCAGCAGCCGCCAAGGTGCGGGAACCGGGGAGCTGTTTTTT
TRBV20-1	-	-	TRBJ2-1	CSASPRGNEQFF	TGCAGTGCTAGTCCCAGGGGTAATGAGCAGTTCTTC
TRBV27	once	-	TRBJ1-4	CASSQGATNEKLFF	TGTGCCAGCAGTCAGGGTGCAACTAATGAAAAACTGTTTTTT
TRBV2	-	-	TRBJ2-7	CASSEEGRGEQYF	TGTGCCAGCAGTGAAGAGGGGCGAGGCGAGCAGTACTTC
TRBV5-1	-	TRBD2	TRBJ2-7	CASSLALAGASYEQYF	TGCGCCAGCAGCTTGGCTTTAGCGGGGGCTTCCTACGAGCAGTACTTC
TRBV7-9	-	-	TRBJ1-4	CASSVYGRNEKLFF	TGTGCCAGCAGCGTATATGGGAGGAATGAAAAACTGTTTTTT
TRBV29-1	-	TRBD1	TRBJ2-2	CSVGQSYNTGELFF	TGCAGCGTGGGACAGTCCTACAACACCGGGGAGCTGTTTTTT
TRBV7-2	-	-	TRBJ2-7	CASSLAGSYEQYF	TGTGCCAGCAGCTTAGCTGGTAGCTACGAGCAGTACTTC
TRBV19	-	-	TRBJ1-6	CASSIFDSPLHF	TGTGCCAGTAGTATATTCGATTCACCCCTCCACTTT
TRBV5-6	-	-	TRBJ1-2	CASSLPRREPIYGYTF	TGTGCCAGCAGCTTGCCGCGCAGGGAACCCATCTATGGCTACACCTTC
TRBV19	-	-	TRBJ1-2	CASSIFEREGYTF	TGTGCCAGTAGTATTTTCGAAAGGGAGGGCTACACCTTC
TRBV7-9	-	-	TRBJ2-2	CASSPGLNTGELFF	TGTGCCAGCAGCCCTGGACTTAACACCGGGGAGCTGTTTTTT
TRBV7-8	few	-	TRBJ1-2	CASRPPGYGYTF	TGTGCCAGCCGCCCCCCGGGTTATGGCTACACCTTC
TRBV5-1	-	TRBD1	TRBJ1-5	CASSSGTGLSNQPQHF	TGCGCCAGCAGCTCCGGGACAGGGCTTAGCAATCAGCCCCAGCATTTT
TRBV7-9	-	-	TRBJ1-2	CASSNPGTGSNYGYTF	TGTGCCAGCAGCAACCCGGGTACAGGGAGCAACTATGGCTACACCTTC
TRBV19	-	TRBD1	TRBJ1-1	CASSIGDRGWGTEAFF	TGTGCCAGTAGTATAGGAGACAGGGGTTGGGGCACTGAAGCTTTCTTT
TRBV6-5	many	TRBD1	TRBJ2-7	CASRTGQGKSEQYF	TGTGCCAGCCGGACGGGACAGGGAAAGAGCGAGCAGTACTTC
TRBV3-1/TRBV3-2	-	-	TRBJ2-1	CASSYLRGNEQFF	TGTGCCAGCAGCTACCTGCGGGGCAATGAGCAGTTCTTC
TRBV2	-	TRBD1	TRBJ2-5	CASGNRGREETQYF	TGTGCCAGTGGGAACAGGGGGCGAGAAGAGACCCAGTACTTC
TRBV10-2	-	-	TRBJ1-1	CASYGAPNTEAFF	TGCGCCAGCTACGGTGCACCGAACACTGAAGCTTTCTTT
TRBV25-1	-	-	TRBJ1-4	CASSTTGGNEKLFF	TGTGCCAGCAGCACGACAGGAGGAAATGAAAAACTGTTTTTT
TRBV7-9	-	TRBD1	TRBJ2-2	CASSLNPSRGPGELFF	TGTGCCAGCAGCTTAAACCCGTCGAGGGGGCCCGGGGAGCTGTTTTTT